Listed below are T cell receptor beta chains from one sample, sequenced in a study of T cell responses to AZD1222 COVID-19 vaccine. Only in-frame clones appear in the TCRdb table, and some are missing; sequencing was by immunoSEQ multiplex PCR. Among fewer than 120,000 clones listed, around 90% were seen once. The sequenced sample was peripheral blood, obtained 28 days after the second AZD1222 dose. All receptors come from an adult who received the AZD1222 COVID-19 vaccine. The CDR3 runs from the conserved cysteine through the conserved F or W. The order of the fields is D gene, clone size, V gene, J gene, CDR3 protein, CDR3 DNA. The D gene is left open where the match is weak. Rows may omit the clone size; those that give it use once, few, many or a size class.

>NA|NA|TRBV28|TRBJ2-5
CASSGRDGETQYF
TGTGCCAGCAGTGGAAGGGACGGAGAGACCCAGTACTTC
>TRBD1|NA|TRBV19|TRBJ1-2
CASSLRDRVGGYTF
TGTGCCAGTAGTCTCCGGGACAGGGTAGGAGGCTACACCTTC
>NA|NA|TRBV6-5|TRBJ1-4
CASDQGAGYEKLFF
TGTGCCAGCGACCAAGGGGCCGGGTACGAAAAACTGTTTTTT
>TRBD1|NA|TRBV9|TRBJ1-2
CASSVVFQGASGYTF
TGTGCCAGCAGCGTAGTCTTCCAGGGGGCTAGTGGCTACACCTTC
>NA|NA|TRBV7-6|TRBJ2-1
CASSLAAVLTYNEQFF
TGTGCCAGCAGCTTAGCGGCAGTCCTTACCTACAATGAGCAGTTCTTC
>NA|few|TRBV9|TRBJ2-3
CASSVGLAGTDTQYF
TGTGCCAGCAGCGTAGGTCTAGCAGGCACAGATACGCAGTATTTT
>NA|few|TRBV2|TRBJ1-1
CASNTEAFF
TGTGCCAGCAACACTGAAGCTTTCTTT
>TRBD2|NA|TRBV27|TRBJ2-7
CASSFAGLAEIPYEQYF
TGTGCCAGCAGTTTTGCAGGACTAGCGGAAATACCCTACGAGCAGTACTTC
>TRBD2|NA|TRBV29-1|TRBJ2-5
CSVVKVTSGGKETQYF
TGCAGCGTTGTGAAGGTGACTAGCGGGGGGAAAGAGACCCAGTACTTC
>NA|NA|TRBV7-9|TRBJ1-6
CASRTTGLSPLHF
TGTGCCAGCAGAACTACAGGGCTCTCACCCCTCCACTTT
>NA|NA|TRBV7-9|TRBJ1-1
CASSSRDRMNTEAFF
TGTGCCAGCAGCAGCCGGGACCGGATGAACACTGAAGCTTTCTTT
>NA|NA|TRBV6-5|TRBJ2-5
CASSPQETQYF
TGTGCCAGCAGCCCCCAAGAGACCCAGTACTTC
>TRBD2|once|TRBV6-5|TRBJ2-3
CASSYSGSGDTDTQYF
TGTGCCAGCAGTTACTCGGGTAGCGGGGACACAGATACGCAGTATTTT
>TRBD1|NA|TRBV7-9|TRBJ1-2
CASSLGGQGPANYGYTF
TGTGCCAGCAGCTTAGGGGGACAGGGCCCCGCTAACTATGGCTACACCTTC
>NA|NA|TRBV4-1|TRBJ2-4
CASSDLAKNIQYF
TGCGCCAGCAGCGACTTAGCCAAAAACATTCAGTACTTC
>TRBD1|NA|TRBV19|TRBJ1-4
CASSTPGQGGEKLFF
TGTGCCAGTAGTACGCCGGGACAGGGTGGTGAAAAACTGTTTTTT
>NA|NA|TRBV10-3|TRBJ2-7
CAIKVDSSYEQYF
TGTGCCATCAAGGTAGACAGCTCCTACGAGCAGTACTTC
>TRBD2|NA|TRBV24-1|TRBJ2-5
CATSDSGLAGGETQYF
TGTGCCACCAGTGACTCGGGACTAGCGGGAGGGGAGACCCAGTACTTC
>NA|NA|TRBV5-1|TRBJ2-6
CASSPRTHPNSGANVLTF
TGCGCCAGCAGCCCTAGGACACATCCGAACTCTGGGGCCAACGTCCTGACTTTC
>NA|once|TRBV5-1|TRBJ2-1
CASSLASAGNEQFF
TGCGCCAGCAGCTTGGCCAGTGCTGGGAATGAGCAGTTCTTC
>NA|once|TRBV11-2|TRBJ1-2
CASRPQGLTYGYTF
TGTGCCAGCAGACCTCAGGGCCTGACCTATGGCTACACCTTC
>NA|NA|TRBV6-5|TRBJ2-1
CASSTGLGEQFF
TGTGCCAGCAGTACTGGACTTGGTGAGCAGTTCTTC
>NA|NA|TRBV6-4|TRBJ2-1
CASSDSLARSSYNEQFF
TGTGCCAGCAGTGACTCGCTAGCAAGGAGCTCCTACAATGAGCAGTTCTTC
>NA|NA|TRBV5-5|TRBJ2-2
CASSLALAAGIGELFF
TGTGCCAGCAGCTTGGCCCTGGCCGCAGGGATCGGGGAGCTGTTTTTT